This passage covers 29 T cell receptor beta chains from one sample sequenced in a study of OX40 agonist ivuxolimab in advanced cancers. Receptors were amplified or captured by the immunoSEQ multiplex PCR assay. TCRdb took over this immuneACCESS table, retaining in-frame rearrangements with V and J assigned. Such tables are incomplete; in checked studies, under half of the missing clones stem from an unresolved V gene, and the remainder is unexplained. The sample has about 83,000 clones on record, roughly 93% of them singletons. More than 0.6% of the sample belongs to the ten largest clones. The sample here was CD4+ or CD8+ T cells sorted from blood, taken in a trial of the OX40 agonist ivuxolimab. These receptors were taken from an adult with an advanced solid tumor such as melanoma, head and neck, liver or kidney cancer.

The chain joins TRBV4-1 to TRBJ2-3, with D perhaps matching TRBD1 (5 bases). Per the germline V gene, CDR1 is MGHRA and CDR2 is YSYEKL. The CDR3 is 16 amino acids. V was trimmed by 1 base and J by 4 bases, leaving 15 bases between them. This CDR3 reads CASSQVAREASDTQYF. The DNA for the CDR3 is TGCGCCAGCAGCCAAGTCGCCAGGGAAGCATCAGATACGCAGTATTTT.

This chain joins TRBV14 and TRBJ1-1; D is unclear. CDR3 length: 13 residues. Germline V gene sequence: CDR1 SGHDN, CDR2 FVKESK. The V end was cut by 1 base, the J end by 3 bases, with 6 bases between. The CDR3 nucleotides read TGTGCCAGCAGCCAAGGTTTACACACTGAAGCTTTCTTT. Protein sequence: CASSQGLHTEAFF.

The chain uses TRBV28 and TRBJ1-1, with D unclear. The CDR3 runs 12 residues. Germline V gives CDR1 MDHEN, CDR2 SYDVKM. The V and J ends lost 8 bases and 5 bases respectively, with 12 bases between them. The CDR3, as DNA: TGTGCCAGCCACGGCGTCGGAACTGAAGCTTTCTTT. It codes for CASHGVGTEAFF.

The CDR3 loop is CASSTQGTGGYTF. DNA for the CDR3: TGTGCCAGCAGCACACAGGGGACTGGGGGCTACACCTTC. The V gene is TRBV6-1, the J gene TRBJ1-2; 7 bases match TRBD1. Per the germline V gene, CDR1 is MNHNS and CDR2 is SASEGT. This CDR3 has 13 amino acids. Losses at the gene ends were 6 bases for V and 8 bases for J; bases not matched to a gene: 9.

The V gene is TRBV18, the J gene TRBJ2-7; 10 nucleotides agree with TRBD1. The CDR3 totals 18 residues. The germline CDR1 and CDR2 sequences are KGHSH and LQKENI. V lost 6 bases to trimming and J lost 1 base; unmatched junction nucleotides: 15. CDR3 bases: TGTGCCAGCTCGGGGCGAAATATTCCGGGACAGGGGTCCTACGAGCAGTACTTC. It is translated as CASSGRNIPGQGSYEQYF.

V usage is TRBV19 and J usage is TRBJ2-7, with 7 bases fitting TRBD1. CDR1 is LNHDA, CDR2 SQIVND, per germline (reference sequence). V shed 5 bases and J 3 bases; nucleotides not matched to a gene: 7. The CDR3 loop spans 14 amino acids. The chain's CDR3 is CASSRTPGGYEQYF. CDR3 DNA: TGTGCCAGTAGTCGAACGCCAGGGGGCTACGAGCAGTACTTC.

This clone has only one observation. V gene TRBV4-1 combines with J gene TRBJ2-7, with TRBD2 as a possible D gene (6 bases). The germline V gene encodes CDR1 MGHRA and CDR2 YSYEKL. The CDR3 spans 18 residues. V lost 1 base and J 2 bases, leaving 21 bases between the germline ends. The DNA for the CDR3 is TGCGCCAGCAGCCAAGCCTCGAGTGGGCTAGCGAATACCTACGAGCAGTACTTC. It encodes CASSQASSGLANTYEQYF.

The chain joins TRBV7-3 to TRBJ2-2; D may match TRBD1 or TRBD2 (5 bases each). The CDR3 sequence is 16 residues long. The ends were cut back, 5 bases at V and 1 base at J, with 14 bases in the middle. Germline lookup yields CDR1 SGHTA and CDR2 FQGTGA. In DNA, the CDR3 is TGTGCCAGCAGCGTAGGCCCAGGGAGGAACACCGGGGAGCTGTTTTTT. It specifies CASSVGPGRNTGELFF.

The chain is built from TRBV29-1 and TRBJ2-7, with D perhaps TRBD1 (6 bases). The CDR3 has 12 amino acids. V lost 2 bases and J 2 bases, leaving 7 bases between the germline ends. CDR1 and CDR2 (germline): SQVTM, ANQGSEA. CDR3 DNA: TGCAGCGTTGAACAGGGGCCCTACGAGCAGTACTTC. It is translated as CSVEQGPYEQYF.

The chain recombines TRBV9 with TRBJ1-3; D is uncertain. The V gene lost 0 bases and the J gene lost 8 bases, with 12 bases spanning the gap. Germline V gene sequence: CDR1 SGDLS, CDR2 YYNGEE. The CDR3 sequence is 14 residues long. This CDR3 reads CASSVEGQDDTIYF. In DNA form, the CDR3 reads TGTGCCAGCAGCGTAGAAGGGCAAGACGACACCATATATTTT.

This clone occurred a few times. V and J are TRBV5-1 and TRBJ2-7; D may be TRBD2 (5 bases). CDR1 is SGHRS and CDR2 is YFSETQ in the germline V gene. This CDR3 is 15 amino acids long. The germline V and J ends were trimmed by 2 bases and 7 bases, with 19 bases remaining between them. CDR3: CASSFGETTGREQYF. The CDR3 coding sequence is TGCGCCAGCAGCTTTGGGGAGACGACGGGTCGGGAGCAGTACTTC.

The chain recombines TRBV2 with TRBJ2-2, with TRBD2 matching 9 bases. The CDR3 length is 14 residues. Germline V gives CDR1 SNHLY, CDR2 FYNNEI. V shed 7 bases and J 4 bases; nucleotides not matched to a gene: 4. The CDR3 bases are TGTGCCAGCACTGTAGCGGGGGCCACCGGGGAGCTGTTTTTT. Translation: CASTVAGATGELFF.

The DNA for the CDR3 is TGTGCCAGCAGCTTGGCCCCTGGCTGGCGGGAGTACGGTTACAATGAGCAGTTCTTC. Its translation is CASSLAPGWREYGYNEQFF. This chain joins TRBV5-4 and TRBJ2-1; 7 bases align to TRBD2. J lost 4 bases, V lost 0 bases, and 16 bases had no gene match. The CDR3 spans 19 residues. Germline assignment: CDR1 SGHNT and CDR2 YYREEE (reference sequence).

The rearrangement links TRBV25-1 to TRBJ1-1; 7 nucleotides align to TRBD1. CDR1 and CDR2 (germline): MGHDK, SYGVNS. The CDR3 totals 13 residues. V dropped 8 bases and J dropped 3; count of bases not matched to a gene: 6. CDR3 loop: CASRTGLHTEAFF. CDR3 sequence (DNA): TGTGCCAGCCGGACAGGATTACACACTGAAGCTTTCTTT.

The rearrangement uses TRBV30 and TRBJ1-1; D gene ambiguous. This CDR3 has 13 amino acids. The germline V gene encodes CDR1 GTSNPN and CDR2 SVGIG (reference sequence). Trimming pared 0 bases from V and 4 bases from J, leaving 9 bases between. CDR3 in amino acids: CAWSVRVGTEAFF. The CDR3 coding sequence is TGTGCCTGGAGTGTACGGGTCGGCACTGAAGCTTTCTTT. Full variable domain (rest looked up from reference TRBV30 and TRBJ1-1): SQTIHQWPATLVQPVGSPLSLECTVEGTSNPNLYWYRQAAGRGLQLLFYSVGIGQISSEVPQNLSASRPQDRQFILSSKKLLLSDSGFYLCAWSVRVGTEAFFGQGTRLTVV.

This clone was detected only a few times. The chain has TRBV7-9 and TRBJ2-3; D remains unclear. This CDR3 is built from 12 residues. Germline assignment: CDR1 SEHNR and CDR2 FQNEAQ (reference sequence). With 4 bases removed from V and 7 bases from J, the gap between germline ends came to 9 bases. CDR3 nucleotide sequence: TGTGCCAGCAGCTCCTCTACTAATACGCAGTATTTT. Its protein product is CASSSSTNTQYF.

The chain has TRBV5-4 and TRBJ2-5; D could derive from TRBD1 or TRBD2 (6 bases each). With 4 bases removed from V and 1 base from J, the gap between germline ends came to 23 bases. Germline V gene sequence: CDR1 SGHNT, CDR2 YYREEE (reference sequence). This CDR3 region has 18 residues. The CDR3 DNA follows: TGTGCCAGCAGCCCTTTTAGTCCGGGGGCCTCTCTCCAAGAGACCCAGTACTTC. Translating gives CASSPFSPGASLQETQYF. Full variable domain (outside the CDR3, taken from reference TRBV5-4 and TRBJ2-5): ETGVTQSPTHLIKTRGQQVTLRCSSQSGHNTVSWYQQALGQGPQFIFQYYREEENGRGNFPPRFSGLQFPNYSSELNVNALELDDSALYLCASSPFSPGASLQETQYFGPGTRLLVL.

CDR3 bases: TGTGCCAGCAATCAGGACTCCTACGAGCAGTACTTC. Its translation is CASNQDSYEQYF. The V gene is TRBV28, the J gene TRBJ2-7; D is ambiguous. CDR3 length: 12 amino acids. V was trimmed by 7 bases and J by 0 bases, leaving 7 bases between them. Germline V gene sequence: CDR1 MDHEN, CDR2 SYDVKM. The full variable domain, in which reference TRBV28 and TRBJ2-7 provide the parts outside the CDR3, is DVKVTQSSRYLVKRTGEKVFLECVQDMDHENMFWYRQDPGLGLRLIYFSYDVKMKEKGDIPEGYSVSREKKERFSLILESASTNQTSMYLCASNQDSYEQYFGPGTRLTVT.

This chain links TRBV18 with TRBJ2-7; D may be TRBD1 (5 bases). V shed 5 bases and J shed 7 bases, with 12 bases lying between them. Germline CDR1 and CDR2: KGHSH and LQKENI. This CDR3 contains 12 residues. The CDR3 nucleotides are TGTGCCAGCTCAGCAGGGTTTCCGGAGCAGTACTTC. It yields the protein CASSAGFPEQYF.

The chain links TRBV29-1 to TRBJ2-2; no reliable D call. The CDR3 is made up of 11 amino acids. The V and J ends lost 4 bases and 7 bases respectively, with 7 bases between them. CDR1 is SQVTM, CDR2 ANQGSEA, per germline. The chain's CDR3 is CSVARNGELFF. The DNA for the CDR3 is TGCAGCGTTGCCCGGAACGGGGAGCTGTTTTTT.

In the case of this clone: One end of the junction does not line up with germline, which may come from a read error. The chain uses TRBV27 and TRBJ2-3, with 8 nucleotides matching TRBD2. The germline CDR1 and CDR2 sequences are MNHEY and SMNVEV (reference sequence). This CDR3 is built from 15 residues. The CDR3 nucleotides read TGTGCCAGCAGTGACCGGGGGGGATACACAGTTACGCAGTATTTT. Its protein product is CASSDRGGYTVTQYF.

The rearrangement links TRBV9 to TRBJ2-7; 10 bases map to TRBD1. CDR1 and CDR2 from the germline V gene are SGDLS and YYNGEE. After removal of 2 bases from V and 5 bases from J, the junction contained 4 bases not matched to a gene. This CDR3 spans 14 amino acids. CDR3 amino acids: CASSVGGTGDEQYF. The CDR3 DNA is TGTGCCAGCAGCGTTGGGGGGACAGGGGACGAGCAGTACTTC.

The chain combines TRBV21-1 with TRBJ2-7. TRBV21-1 is annotated as a pseudogene. The CDR3 covers 12 residues. DNA for the CDR3: TGTGCCAGCGCAGGGCGACTAGGGGGGCAGTACTTC. Translated: CASAGRLGGQYF.

The chain uses TRBV30 and TRBJ1-4; possible D gene TRBD1, 5 bases. The ends were cut back, 0 bases at V and 5 bases at J, with 10 bases in the middle. This CDR3 region has 14 residues. The germline CDR1 and CDR2 sequences are GTSNPN and SVGIG (reference sequence). The CDR3 loop is CAWSVFRQNEKLFF. CDR3 nucleotide sequence: TGTGCCTGGAGTGTCTTCCGACAGAATGAAAAACTGTTTTTT.

The V and J genes are TRBV4-1 and TRBJ1-4; no clear D gene. Germline assignment: CDR1 MGHRA and CDR2 YSYEKL. Trimming pared 3 bases from V and 12 bases from J, leaving 11 bases between. This CDR3 has 12 residues. CDR3 sequence (DNA): TGCGCCAGCAGCCATTTCGGAGGGCAACTGTTTTTT. Residues: CASSHFGGQLFF.

The genes are TRBV9 and TRBJ1-2, with TRBD1 matching over 7 bases. Germline loops: CDR1 SGDLS, CDR2 YYNGEE. The CDR3 sequence is 14 residues long. With V trimmed by 4 bases and J by 5 bases, 8 bases remained unmatched. The CDR3 protein is CASSLRDSGYGYTF. The CDR3 DNA follows: TGTGCCAGCAGCCTCCGGGACAGCGGTTATGGCTACACCTTC. Looking up the rest from reference TRBV9 and TRBJ1-2 gives the full variable domain: DSGVTQTPKHLITATGQRVTLRCSPRSGDLSVYWYQQSLDQGLQFLIQYYNGEERAKGNILERFSAQQFPDLHSELNLSSLELGDSALYFCASSLRDSGYGYTFGSGTRLTVV.

The rearrangement links TRBV18 to TRBJ2-1; the match to TRBD2 covers 12 bases. Trimming took 3 bases from V and 5 from J; bases not matched to a gene: 5. Germline CDR1 and CDR2: KGHSH and LQKENI. This CDR3 contains 16 residues. The chain's CDR3 is CASSPPSGRGDNEQFF. The CDR3 DNA is TGTGCCAGCTCACCTCCTAGCGGGAGGGGGGACAATGAGCAGTTCTTC.

CDR3 DNA sequence: TGTGCCTGGAGCCTCAGCAATGAGCAGTTCTTC. This encodes CAWSLSNEQFF. This sequence joins TRBV30 and TRBJ2-1, with unresolved D. The germline V and J ends were trimmed by 3 bases and 6 bases, with 6 bases remaining between them. Germline V CDR1 and CDR2: GTSNPN, SVGIG (reference sequence). The length of the CDR3 is 11 residues.

The chain links TRBV28 to TRBJ1-1; 7 positions match TRBD1. The CDR3 is 13 amino acids. The V gene end was trimmed by 5 bases and the J gene end by 11 bases; junction bases not matched to a gene: 11. Germline V gives CDR1 MDHEN, CDR2 SYDVKM. The CDR3, as DNA: TGTGCCAGCAGTCAAGCAGCAGGGGGGTGGGCTTTCTTT. Its protein is CASSQAAGGWAFF.